A selection of T cell receptor beta chains follows, all from one sample in a study of blood T cell repertoires in COVID-19. Clones were read by immunoSEQ multiplex PCR, and TCRdb kept only the in-frame ones, dropping some. Here the sample spans fewer than 250,000 clones, more than 80% being singletons. Material for sequencing was peripheral blood. The origin of the receptors is a human donor in a cohort sampled during active COVID-19. The CDR3 runs from the conserved cysteine through the conserved F or W. The order of the fields is J gene, V gene, D gene, clone size, CDR3 DNA, CDR3 protein. D genes are given only for firm matches. A clone size is listed for some rows: how often the clone was seen (once, few, many), or a class if it is expanded.

J: TRBJ2-7; V: TRBV28; D: TRBD2; size: NA; DNA: TGTGCCAGCAGCCGTGGGGGGGTCGAGCAGTACTTC; CDR3: CASSRGGVEQYF
J: TRBJ1-6; V: TRBV11-2; D: TRBD1; size: NA; DNA: TGTGCCAGCAGCTCCCGGACAGGGAGTAATTCACCCCTCCACTTT; CDR3: CASSSRTGSNSPLHF
J: TRBJ2-7; V: TRBV19; D: NA; size: NA; DNA: TGTGCCAGTAGTATAGATCGAGGGTTTGGGGAGCAGTACTTC; CDR3: CASSIDRGFGEQYF
J: TRBJ2-7; V: TRBV19; D: TRBD2; size: once; DNA: TGTGCCAGTACCCCTAGCGGGGTCTCCTACGAGCAGTACTTC; CDR3: CASTPSGVSYEQYF
J: TRBJ2-1; V: TRBV19; D: NA; size: NA; DNA: TGTGCCAGTAGGTTCGAGGTGGGCAATGAGCAGTTCTTC; CDR3: CASRFEVGNEQFF
J: TRBJ2-2; V: TRBV27; D: NA; size: NA; DNA: TGTGCCAGCCGGCGGCCCCTCAACACCGGGGAGCTGTTTTTT; CDR3: CASRRPLNTGELFF
J: TRBJ2-3; V: TRBV5-1; D: TRBD2; size: NA; DNA: TGCGCCAGCAGCCCAGGGACTAGCGGGGGAGCAGATACGCAGTATTTT; CDR3: CASSPGTSGGADTQYF
J: TRBJ1-2; V: TRBV18; D: NA; size: NA; DNA: TGTGCCAGCTCACCCGCACTAGGGCCTAACTATGGCTACACCTTC; CDR3: CASSPALGPNYGYTF
J: TRBJ2-5; V: TRBV10-1; D: NA; size: NA; DNA: TGCGCCAGCAGTGACCTCGACAGGCCGAAAGAGACCCAGTACTTC; CDR3: CASSDLDRPKETQYF
J: TRBJ2-1; V: TRBV5-1; D: TRBD2; size: NA; DNA: TGCGCCAGCAGCGGGACTAGCGTGAGCTCCTACAATGAGCAGTTCTTC; CDR3: CASSGTSVSSYNEQFF
J: TRBJ1-3; V: TRBV9; D: NA; size: NA; DNA: TGTGCCAGCAGCGTAGGCACAGGCCTCTCTGGAAACACCATATATTTT; CDR3: CASSVGTGLSGNTIYF
J: TRBJ2-5; V: TRBV10-3; D: TRBD2; size: NA; DNA: TGTGCCATCAGTTCCAGCGGGAGTAAAGAGACCCAGTACTTC; CDR3: CAISSSGSKETQYF
J: TRBJ2-7; V: TRBV18; D: NA; size: NA; DNA: TGTGCCAGCTCACCAGGGGCCAACTACGAGCAGTACTTC; CDR3: CASSPGANYEQYF
J: TRBJ2-2; V: TRBV3-1/TRBV3-2; D: TRBD2; size: few; DNA: TGTGCCAGCAGGAGGGGCGGGGGGAACACCGGGGAGCTGTTTTTT; CDR3: CASRRGGGNTGELFF
J: TRBJ2-7; V: TRBV10-2; D: TRBD1; size: NA; DNA: TGCGCCAACGGGACAGACGGCCATATAAGCTACGAGCAGTACTTC; CDR3: CANGTDGHISYEQYF
J: TRBJ2-1; V: TRBV6-5; D: NA; size: NA; DNA: TGTGCCAGCAGTTACCCTCAGGACAGTTACAATGAGCAGTTCTTC; CDR3: CASSYPQDSYNEQFF
J: TRBJ2-1; V: TRBV7-9; D: TRBD1; size: NA; DNA: TGTGCCAGCAGCCGTTCGGCGGGACAGGCCTACAATGAGCAGTTCTTC; CDR3: CASSRSAGQAYNEQFF
J: TRBJ2-7; V: TRBV18; D: NA; size: few; DNA: TGTGCCAGCTCACCCCGCGGGGAAAGTGGCGAGCAGTACTTC; CDR3: CASSPRGESGEQYF
J: TRBJ1-4; V: TRBV6-5; D: NA; size: NA; DNA: TGTGCCAGCAGTTACTACGGGATTAATGAAAAACTGTTTTTT; CDR3: CASSYYGINEKLFF
J: TRBJ2-5; V: TRBV5-1; D: TRBD2; size: NA; DNA: TGCGCCAGCAGCTTACGGGAGGGCCCGGGGGAGACCCAGTACTTC; CDR3: CASSLREGPGETQYF
J: TRBJ1-2; V: TRBV19; D: TRBD1; size: NA; DNA: TGTGCCAGTAGCCCATCGGTGCCAGGGGGCATGGATGGCTACACCTTC; CDR3: CASSPSVPGGMDGYTF
J: TRBJ1-2; V: TRBV3-1/TRBV3-2; D: NA; size: once; DNA: TGTGCCAGCAGCCGACGGCGCGGCTATGGCTACACCTTC; CDR3: CASSRRRGYGYTF
J: TRBJ2-3; V: TRBV20-1; D: NA; size: NA; DNA: TGCAGTGCTAGTAGGTTGGAAGGGGTGGGCACAGATACGCAGTATTTT; CDR3: CSASRLEGVGTDTQYF
J: TRBJ2-3; V: TRBV5-1; D: TRBD1; size: NA; DNA: TGCGCCAGCAGCTTAGGGACAGCCTACACAGATACGCAGTATTTT; CDR3: CASSLGTAYTDTQYF
J: TRBJ1-2; V: TRBV6-1; D: NA; size: once; DNA: TGTGCCAGCAGTGAAGCGGGTACAGAGACGTATGGCTACACCTTC; CDR3: CASSEAGTETYGYTF
J: TRBJ2-6; V: TRBV5-1; D: NA; size: NA; DNA: TGCGCCAGCAGCAGCGAGAGCTCTGGGGCCAACGTCCTGACTTTC; CDR3: CASSSESSGANVLTF